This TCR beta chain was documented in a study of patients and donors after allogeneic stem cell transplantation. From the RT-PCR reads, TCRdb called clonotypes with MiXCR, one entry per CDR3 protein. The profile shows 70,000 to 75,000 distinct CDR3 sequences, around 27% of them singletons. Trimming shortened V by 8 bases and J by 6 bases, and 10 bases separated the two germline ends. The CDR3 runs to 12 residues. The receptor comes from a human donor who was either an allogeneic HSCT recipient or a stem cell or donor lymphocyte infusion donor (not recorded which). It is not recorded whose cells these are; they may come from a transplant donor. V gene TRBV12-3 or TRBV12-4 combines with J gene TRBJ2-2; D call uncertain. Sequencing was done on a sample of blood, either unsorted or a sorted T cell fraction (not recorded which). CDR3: CASAAWSGELFF. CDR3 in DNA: TGTGCCAGCGCAGCCTGGTCCGGGGAGCTGTTTTTT.